The text below deals with one T cell receptor (beta chain). The entry originates in a study of OX40 agonist ivuxolimab in advanced cancers. There are 15 residues in the CDR3. Germline V CDR1 and CDR2: LNHNV, YYDKDF (reference sequence). V lost 1 base to trimming and J lost 4 bases, with 12 bases between them. Generated by immunoSEQ multiplex PCR, the TCRdb table keeps only in-frame clones and is missing some. In the table there are 65,000 to 70,000 clones, 87% of which are singletons. Sequencing was performed on CD4+ or CD8+ T cells sorted from blood, taken in a trial of the OX40 agonist ivuxolimab. The clonotype originates from an adult with an advanced solid tumor such as melanoma, head and neck, liver or kidney cancer. The J gene is TRBJ2-3, the V gene TRBV15; D tentatively reads TRBD1 or TRBD2 (6 bases each). CDR3 DNA: TGTGCCACCAGCAGAGGGGGGGCTCTGGCAGATACGCAGTATTTT. This translates into CATSRGGALADTQYF. Combining the CDR3 with reference TRBV15 and TRBJ2-3 gives the whole variable domain DAMVIQNPRYQVTQFGKPVTLSCSQTLNHNVMYWYQQKSSQAPKLLFHYYDKDFNNEADTPDNFQSRRPNTSFCFLDIRSPGLGDTAMYLCATSRGGALADTQYFGPGTRLTVL.